This T cell receptor (beta chain) was observed in a study of cytomegalovirus exposure and HLA in healthy donors. Whole-study results and caveats: In an earlier analysis, productive rearrangement rates for most beta V segments clustered near 87% or 30%. Researchers reportedly found TCR beta sequences accurately predicted most subjects' HLA-A and HLA-B alleles. Among the most significant clusters, several appeared linked to common viral pathogens in a later analysis.

V was pared by 6 bases and J by 0 bases, with 7 bases of the junction left unmatched. Germline V gene data show CDR1 as MNHNY and CDR2 as SVGAGI (reference sequence). The CDR3 spans 16 residues. Comment on this clone: The antigen is unknown.

The PCR ran on 60 Vbeta and 13 Jbeta primers. Here immunoSEQ multiplex PCR was the method, and the copy in TCRdb shows in-frame clones only, minus some. The sample lists 130,000 to 150,000 clones, nearly 80% occurring once. These donors, healthy bone marrow donors, were studied. The source material was PBMCs. The genes are TRBV6-6 and TRBJ1-4; 7 bases match TRBD1. The TCR originated in a woman under 40 in good health and CMV-seronegative. CDR3 sequence: CASSYGQASTNEKLFF. CDR3 nucleotide sequence: TGTGCCAGCAGCTACGGACAGGCATCAACTAATGAAAAACTGTTTTTT.